A selection of T cell receptor beta chains follows, all from one sample in a study of blood T cell repertoires in COVID-19. This table comes from immunoSEQ multiplex PCR, and its TCRdb copy is limited to in-frame clones, with some not included. The sample lists tens of thousands of clones, 70% to 90% seen once, with about 25% in the top ten. Input material: peripheral blood. The receptors originated from a man aged 50-60 years with active or convalescent COVID-19. CDR3s include the opening cysteine and the closing phenylalanine or tryptophan. D genes are given only for firm matches. Clone size is given for some rows only: seen once, a few or many times, or a class if the clone is expanded.

D gene | clone size | V gene | CDR3 protein
TRBD1 | - | TRBV5-4 | CASSLESGQGFGYTF
- | - | TRBV27 | CASSPRQFSGANVLTF
TRBD1 | - | TRBV2 | CASSKDRGTTYEQYF
- | - | TRBV19 | CASSMELGPNGELFF
- | - | TRBV14 | CASSQVGGGYEQYF
TRBD1 | - | TRBV19 | CASSRTGGAETQYF
TRBD1 | - | TRBV7-8 | CASSLVTGGYNYGYTF
- | - | TRBV25-1 | CASSAEVTYEQYF
- | - | TRBV14 | CASSGAFGYTF
TRBD2 | - | TRBV6-1 | CASSELAGGPETQYF
- | - | TRBV3-1/TRBV3-2 | CASSKMTQVPGIQYF
TRBD1 | - | TRBV11-2 | CASSPTGGMYNEQFF
TRBD2 | - | TRBV5-1 | CASSPRTSGRHTVEQFF
- | - | TRBV14 | CASSQMGAANSPLHF
- | - | TRBV6-2/TRBV6-3 | CASSYSLRTEAFF
- | - | TRBV30 | CAWSRLRDTEAFF
- | few | TRBV6-5 | CASSSTGKRPQHF
TRBD1 | - | TRBV24-1 | CATSDTTGYQPQHF
TRBD1 | - | TRBV30 | CAWGSRTGARDTQYF
- | - | TRBV28 | CASSEQGVNTEAFF
- | - | TRBV12-2 | CASRSFDSQETQYF
- | - | TRBV10-3 | CAISDPRQVSGANVLTF